The 14 T cell receptor beta chains listed next were all sequenced from one sample in a study of T cells in Graves' hyperthyroidism and ophthalmopathy. Amplification of TCR beta CDR3 regions used RNA as the template. In the first-round RT-PCR of the TCR CDR3, the HTBI primer set was used. TCRdb re-called the multiplex PCR reads through MiXCR, storing one row per CDR3 protein. The repertoire holds approximately 520,000 distinct CDR3 sequences, with less than 25% as singletons. Sequenced: blood. These receptors all stem from a man aged 18 to 35 with Graves' hyperthyroidism.

V and J are TRBV19 and TRBJ2-7, with D tentatively TRBD1 or TRBD2 (5 bases each). The CDR3 extends over 11 amino acids. Trimming removed 10 bases at V and 2 bases at J, with 9 bases between. The germline gives CDR1 LNHDA, CDR2 SQIVND (reference sequence). CDR3 amino acids: CATGPPYEQYF. DNA for the CDR3: TGTGCCACGGGACCCCCCTACGAGCAGTACTTC.

Ten or more counts support this clonotype. The genes are TRBV7-2 and TRBJ2-7, with TRBD2 identical over 7 bases. CDR3 size: 15 residues. Trimming at V came to 5 bases and at J to 5 bases, leaving 12 bases not matched to a gene. CDR1 is SGHTA, CDR2 FQGNSA, per germline. The CDR3 DNA reads TGTGCCAGCAGCCCCAGGGAGGGTAAACTCCACGAGCAGTACTTC. Translating gives CASSPREGKLHEQYF.

This clonotype was detected many times. This sequence joins TRBV2 and TRBJ1-1; D not resolved. Germline CDR1 reads SNHLY; CDR2 reads FYNNEI. Trimming pared 3 bases from V and 3 bases from J, leaving 17 bases between. This CDR3 is 16 amino acids long. DNA of the CDR3: TGTGCCAGCAGTGACGCCCCCCTCCTCGAGGACACTGAAGCTTTCTTT. Amino acids: CASSDAPLLEDTEAFF.

This clonotype was detected ten times or more. The chain carries TRBV20-1 and TRBJ2-5, with 7 bases fitting TRBD1. J lost 6 bases, V lost 6 bases, and 7 bases had no gene match. CDR1 is DFQATT and CDR2 is SNEGSKA in the germline V gene (reference sequence). The CDR3 runs to 12 residues. CDR3 nucleotides: TGCAGTGCAGACGACAGGGCGAAGACCCAGTACTTC. It is translated as CSADDRAKTQYF.

Many counts were recorded for this clonotype. The chain joins TRBV7-2 to TRBJ1-1; D unresolved. The CDR3 length is 13 residues. Per germline, CDR1 SGHTA and CDR2 FQGNSA. Trimming stripped 5 bases from V and 4 bases from J, with 11 bases between. CDR3 region: CASSIRRRTEAFF. Here the CDR3 DNA reads TGTGCCAGCAGCATCCGGCGCCGCACTGAAGCTTTCTTT.

The V call is TRBV27, the J call TRBJ2-5, with a weak D call TRBD2 (7 bases). V was shortened by 5 bases and J by 2 bases, with 24 bases between the two germline ends. The CDR3 is made up of 18 amino acids. CDR1 and CDR2 (germline): MNHEY, SMNVEV (reference sequence). This CDR3 reads CASSKLPRLGGTQETQYF. CDR3 nucleotides: TGTGCCAGCAGTAAATTACCCCGCTTGGGGGGGACACAAGAGACCCAGTACTTC.

Ten or more counts support this clonotype. The rearrangement joins TRBV24-1 to TRBJ1-2; tentative D call: TRBD1 (6 bases). This CDR3 is built from 16 residues. Trimming took off 3 bases at V and 6 bases at J, with 19 bases between the two ends. CDR1 and CDR2 (germline): KGHDR, SFDVKD. CDR3 in DNA: TGTGCCACCAGTGATGAATTTACTCGGGGGGCAAATGGCTACACCTTC. Protein sequence: CATSDEFTRGANGYTF.

V gene TRBV20-1 combines with J gene TRBJ2-5; D is possibly TRBD1 (5 bases). The germline V gene has CDR1 DFQATT and CDR2 SNEGSKA (reference sequence). The CDR3 is 14 residues long. Trimming left V 1 base short and J 1 base short, with 10 bases between. CDR3 sequence (DNA): TGCAGTGCTAGAGTGGCAGGGCCCCAAGAGACCCAGTACTTC. Translated, it gives CSARVAGPQETQYF.

This clonotype was seen a few times. The chain employs TRBV6-2 or TRBV6-3 and TRBJ2-7; a weak D match, TRBD1 (5 bases). This CDR3 spans 14 amino acids. The V and J ends lost 0 bases and 2 bases respectively, with 8 bases between them. Germline CDR1 MNHEY, CDR2 SVGEGT. This CDR3 is CASSYSLGAYEQYF. The CDR3 coding sequence is TGTGCCAGCAGTTACTCTCTAGGGGCCTACGAGCAGTACTTC.

Comment on this clonotype: The germline gene is not matched at one end of the junction; a read error may be the cause. The chain recombines TRBV30 with TRBJ1-2, with D unclear. The CDR3 is 11 amino acids. Germline CDR1 GTSNPN, CDR2 SVGIG (reference sequence). CDR3 DNA sequence: TGTGCCGGGAGGGCCCGAGGTGGCTACACCTTC. It specifies CAGRARGGYTF.

J is TRBJ2-2 and V is TRBV12-3 or TRBV12-4, with 7 positions matching TRBD1. Trimming removed 5 bases from V and 4 bases from J; junction bases left unmatched: 4. This CDR3 is 14 amino acids long. This CDR3 reads CASSQGVSTGELFF. The CDR3 region has the DNA TGTGCCAGCAGTCAGGGGGTTAGCACCGGGGAGCTGTTTTTT.

The chain recombines TRBV9 with TRBJ2-7, with TRBD2 identical over 8 bases. Germline-derived CDR1 and CDR2 are SGDLS and YYNGEE. The CDR3 runs 15 residues. The ends lost 0 bases at V and 3 bases at J; junction bases unmatched: 5. DNA of the CDR3: TGTGCCAGCAGCGTAGACAATAGCGGGAACTACGAGCAGTACTTC. This encodes CASSVDNSGNYEQYF.

This chain links TRBV12-3 or TRBV12-4 with TRBJ1-3; D gene unclear. The CDR3 contains 12 residues. V lost 3 bases, J lost 6 bases, and 6 bases lay in between. This CDR3 is CASSFGENTIYF. CDR3 nucleotides: TGTGCCAGCAGTTTCGGGGAAAACACCATATATTTT.

This clonotype was seen repeatedly, ten times or more. This chain joins TRBV6-5 and TRBJ1-2; D ambiguous. CDR1 and CDR2 from the germline V gene are MNHEY and SVGAGI. Deletions cut 6 bases from V and 2 bases from J, with 16 bases between. This CDR3 is 15 amino acids long. CDR3 loop: CASRATPPGNYGYTF. The DNA for the CDR3 is TGTGCCAGCAGGGCCACACCACCCGGGAACTATGGCTACACCTTC.